This T cell receptor beta chain was recorded in a study of tumor-infiltrating lymphocytes in primary liver carcinoma. About the research overall: Men as well as women, aged 30 to 69 years, made up the patients. General study findings and limits: Tumors had a top-250-clone fraction that was significantly higher than blood (p = 0.039). Overlap between tumor regions exceeded overlap of tumor with adjacent tissue or blood.

From roughly 21-30 mg of unsorted bulk tissue, DNA and RNA were co-extracted together. Sampling of each tumor involved five separate regions. A primer matching the constant region was used to make TCR beta cDNA from around 550 ng of total RNA. Sequencing libraries for TCR beta derived from three nested multiplex PCR rounds that used slightly modified ARM-PCR. TRBV1-TRBV30 forward primers paired with a C-beta reverse primer were used in the first two PCR rounds, which ran approximately 10 cycles each. Each CDR3 protein is one row after TCRdb ran MiXCR on the multiplex PCR reads. Found here are 40,000 to 45,000 distinct CDR3 sequences, about three quarters of them singletons; the top ten hold about 18%. CDR1 is DFQATT and CDR2 is SNEGSKA in the germline V gene (reference sequence). Trimming removed 8 bases at V and 4 bases at J, with 14 bases between. CDR3 size: 12 residues. Notes on this clonotype: As yet, its antigen is unknown. Since no conserved phenylalanine or tryptophan closes the CDR3, a read error is the likely cause.

The source of this sequence is a middle-aged man with primary liver carcinoma and hepatitis B virus infection. V gene TRBV20-1 combines with J gene TRBJ2-5, with D perhaps TRBD2 (7 bases). The sequenced sample was liver tumor tissue from sampling region 2. Subset indicated: tumor region T2, inferior pole. DNA of the CDR3: TGCAGTCCACGGGGGGCAGCAGAGACCCAGTACTCC. Its protein is CSPRGAAETQYS.